The 9 T cell receptor beta chains below all came from one sample that was sequenced in a study of blood T cell repertoires in COVID-19. Only in-frame clones appear in the TCRdb table, and some are missing; sequencing was by immunoSEQ multiplex PCR. Of 150,000 to 200,000 clones in the sample, more than 70% were seen once. Sequencing input: peripheral blood. Receptor source: a man in his sixties with acute or convalescent COVID-19.

This clone appeared a single time. The chain couples TRBV5-1 to TRBJ2-2; D not certain. V was pared by 2 bases and J by 9 bases, with 11 bases between. The germline V gene encodes CDR1 SGHRS and CDR2 YFSETQ. The CDR3 runs 13 residues. The CDR3 nucleotides are TGCGCCAGCAGCTTTAGCCAGACCCGGGAGCTGTTTTTT. Translating it yields CASSFSQTRELFF.

CDR3: CASSHPGAYEQYF. The CDR3 DNA reads TGTGCCAGCAGCCACCCGGGAGCCTACGAGCAGTACTTC. The chain has TRBV11-2 and TRBJ2-7; weak D call: TRBD2 (6 bases). Trimming stripped 5 bases from V and 2 bases from J, with 10 bases between. The CDR3 consists of 13 residues. The germline V gene has CDR1 SGHAT and CDR2 FQNNGV.

The chain recombines TRBV6-2 or TRBV6-3 with TRBJ2-1, with D perhaps matching TRBD1 (6 bases). The CDR3 consists of 15 residues. Looked up from germline, CDR1 is MNHEY and CDR2 is SVGEGT. Trimming left V 6 bases short and J 2 bases short, with 14 bases between. The CDR3 DNA reads TGTGCCAGCAGCCAAACAGGGCCTACCTACAATGAGCAGTTCTTC. Translated, it gives CASSQTGPTYNEQFF.

The chain couples TRBV12-3 or TRBV12-4 to TRBJ1-1, with 7 bases fitting TRBD1. J was trimmed by 1 base and V by 7 bases; bases with no gene match: 3. The CDR3 covers 13 residues. CDR3 sequence (DNA): TGTGCCAGCAATCGACAGGGGAACACTGAAGCTTTCTTT. It codes for CASNRQGNTEAFF.

V is TRBV19 and J is TRBJ2-2, with unresolved D. This CDR3 is built from 14 residues. Germline CDR1 and CDR2: LNHDA and SQIVND (reference sequence). V was cut by 4 bases and J by 1 base, with 7 bases left in between. CDR3: CASSRQKNTGELFF. CDR3 sequence (DNA): TGTGCCAGTAGTAGACAAAAGAACACCGGGGAGCTGTTTTTT.

This chain uses TRBV27 with TRBJ1-1, with D possibly TRBD1 on 5 matching bases. Trimming pared 2 bases from V and 7 bases from J, leaving 11 bases between. This CDR3 is built from 13 residues. Germline V lookup: CDR1 MNHEY, CDR2 SMNVEV (reference sequence). The CDR3 coding sequence is TGTGCCAGCAGTTTAGGGGGGAGGGGTGAAGCTTTCTTT. It specifies CASSLGGRGEAFF.

The chain has TRBV5-4 and TRBJ1-6; 7 positions match TRBD1. This CDR3 is 15 amino acids long. V was clipped by 4 bases and J by 7 bases; unmatched bases: 8. Germline V gene lookup returns CDR1 SGHNT and CDR2 YYREEE (reference sequence). CDR3 in amino acids: CASSRKTGENSPLHF. The CDR3 DNA reads TGTGCCAGCAGCCGGAAAACAGGGGAAAATTCACCCCTCCACTTT.

The V call is TRBV14, the J call TRBJ1-1, with D hard to call. Germline V gives CDR1 SGHDN, CDR2 FVKESK. Trimming took 4 bases from V and 0 from J, leaving 6 bases between them. The CDR3 consists of 13 residues. The CDR3 spells CASSPHLNTEAFF. CDR3 coding DNA: TGTGCCAGCAGCCCCCATTTGAACACTGAAGCTTTCTTT.

The V call is TRBV10-3, the J call TRBJ1-2; no reliable D call. Germline CDR1 and CDR2: ENHRY and SYGVKD. Deletions cut 2 bases from V and 4 bases from J, with 5 bases between. The CDR3 runs to 12 residues. CDR3 coding DNA: TGTGCCATCAGTGAGGAAGCCTATGGCTACACCTTC. Amino acids: CAISEEAYGYTF.